The clone carrying this TCR beta chain occurred once. Its cognate antigen is unknown. This sample includes further DNA sequences coding for the same CDR3. The data derive from a study of cytomegalovirus exposure and HLA in healthy donors. Background on the study: Unique TCRs from HLA-typed donors, roughly 89 million of them, were held in an early data release.

Notes on the study in general: A later analysis found most CMV-associated TCR beta chains apparently HLA-restricted.

CDR3 length: 13 residues. The germline V gene has CDR1 SGHTA and CDR2 FQGNSA. V lost 5 bases, J lost 4 bases, and 4 bases stayed unmatched. The PCR ran on 60 Vbeta and 13 Jbeta primers. TCRdb's copy holds only in-frame clones and misses some; the assay was immunoSEQ multiplex PCR. The sample lists 130,000 to 150,000 clones, approximately 80% occurring once. Sequencing was performed on PBMCs. The chain is built from TRBV7-2 and TRBJ1-2; 7 positions match TRBD1. The source of this sequence is a middle-aged man in good health and CMV-seronegative. DNA for the CDR3: TGTGCCAGCAGCACAGACAGGGTCTATGGCTACACCTTC. Translation gives CASSTDRVYGYTF. The full variable domain, with the rest looked up from reference TRBV7-2 and TRBJ1-2, is GAGVSQSPSNKVTEKGKDVELRCDPISGHTALYWYRQSLGQGLEFLIYFQGNSAPDKSGLPSDRFSAERTGGSVSTLTIQRTQQEDSAVYLCASSTDRVYGYTFGSGTRLTVV.